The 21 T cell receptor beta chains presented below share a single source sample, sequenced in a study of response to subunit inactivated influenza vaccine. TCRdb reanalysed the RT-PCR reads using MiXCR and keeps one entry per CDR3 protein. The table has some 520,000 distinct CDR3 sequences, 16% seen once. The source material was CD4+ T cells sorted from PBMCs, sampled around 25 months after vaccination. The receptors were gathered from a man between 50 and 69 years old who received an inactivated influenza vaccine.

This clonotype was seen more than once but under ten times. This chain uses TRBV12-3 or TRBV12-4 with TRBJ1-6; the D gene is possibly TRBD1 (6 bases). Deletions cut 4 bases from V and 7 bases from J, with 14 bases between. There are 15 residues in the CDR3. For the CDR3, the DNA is TGTGCCAGCAGTTCCAGTAGGGGGACGAATTCACCCCTCCACTTT. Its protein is CASSSSRGTNSPLHF.

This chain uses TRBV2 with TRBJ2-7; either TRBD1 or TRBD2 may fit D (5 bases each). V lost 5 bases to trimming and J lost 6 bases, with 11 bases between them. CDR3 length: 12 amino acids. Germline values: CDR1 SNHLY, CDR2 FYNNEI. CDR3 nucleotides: TGTGCCAGCAGTACACAGGCGGGCGAGCAGTACTTC. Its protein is CASSTQAGEQYF. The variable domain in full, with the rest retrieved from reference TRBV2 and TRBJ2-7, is EPEVTQTPSHQVTQMGQEVILRCVPISNHLYFYWYRQILGQKVEFLVSFYNNEISEKSEIFDDQFSVERPDGSNFTLKIRSTKLEDSAMYFCASSTQAGEQYFGPGTRLTVT.

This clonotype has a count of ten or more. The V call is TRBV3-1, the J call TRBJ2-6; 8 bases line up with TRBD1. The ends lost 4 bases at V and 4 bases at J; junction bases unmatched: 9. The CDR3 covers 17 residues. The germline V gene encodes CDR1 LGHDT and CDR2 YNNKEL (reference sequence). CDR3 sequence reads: CASSRSPDRAGANVLTF. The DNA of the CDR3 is TGTGCCAGCAGCCGATCCCCGGACAGGGCCGGGGCCAACGTCCTGACTTTC. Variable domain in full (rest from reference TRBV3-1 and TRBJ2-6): DTAVSQTPKYLVTQMGNDKSIKCEQNLGHDTMYWYKQDSKKFLKIMFSYNNKELIINETVPNRFSPKSPDKAHLNLHINSLELGDSAVYFCASSRSPDRAGANVLTFGAGSRLTVL.

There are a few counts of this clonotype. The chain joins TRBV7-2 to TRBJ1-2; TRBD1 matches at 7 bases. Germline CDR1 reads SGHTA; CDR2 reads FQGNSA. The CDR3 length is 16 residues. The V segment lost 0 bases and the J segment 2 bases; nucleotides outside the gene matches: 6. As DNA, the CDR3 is TGTGCCAGCAGCTTAGCCCTAGCGGGACAGAACTATGGCTACACCTTC. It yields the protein CASSLALAGQNYGYTF.

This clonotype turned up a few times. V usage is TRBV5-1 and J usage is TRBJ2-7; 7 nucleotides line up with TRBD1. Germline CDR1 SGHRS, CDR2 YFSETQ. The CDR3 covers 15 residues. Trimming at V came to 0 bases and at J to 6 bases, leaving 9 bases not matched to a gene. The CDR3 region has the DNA TGCGCCAGCAGCTTGGCTGGGACAGATGCAGGCGAGCAGTACTTC. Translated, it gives CASSLAGTDAGEQYF.

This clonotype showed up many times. CDR3 bases: TGCGCCAGCAGCTTGGTTTGGACTCAACAAGCGGAGACCCAGTACTTC. It translates to CASSLVWTQQAETQYF. V and J are TRBV5-1 and TRBJ2-5; D possibly corresponds to TRBD2 (5 bases). The CDR3 loop spans 16 amino acids. In germline, CDR1 is SGHRS, CDR2 YFSETQ. Trimming cost V 0 bases and J 5 bases, with 17 bases left between them.

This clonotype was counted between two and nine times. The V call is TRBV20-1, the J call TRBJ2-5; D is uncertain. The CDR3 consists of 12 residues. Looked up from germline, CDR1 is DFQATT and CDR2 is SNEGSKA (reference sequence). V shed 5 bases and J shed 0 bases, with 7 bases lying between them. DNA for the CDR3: TGCAGTGCTCGTAAGAACCAAGAGACCCAGTACTTC. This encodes CSARKNQETQYF.

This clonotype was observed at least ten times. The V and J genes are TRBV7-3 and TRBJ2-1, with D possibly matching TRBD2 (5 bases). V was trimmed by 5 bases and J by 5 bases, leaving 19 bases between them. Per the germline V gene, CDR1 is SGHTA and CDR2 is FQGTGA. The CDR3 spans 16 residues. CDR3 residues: CASSMELVTQNNEQFF. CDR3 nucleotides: TGTGCCAGCAGCATGGAACTAGTTACTCAGAACAATGAGCAGTTCTTC.

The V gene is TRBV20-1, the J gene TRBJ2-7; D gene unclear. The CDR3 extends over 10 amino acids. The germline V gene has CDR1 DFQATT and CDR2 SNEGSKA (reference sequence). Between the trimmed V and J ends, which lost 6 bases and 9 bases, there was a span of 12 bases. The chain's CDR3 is CSAEEYRQYF. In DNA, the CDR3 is TGCAGTGCAGAAGAGTATCGGCAGTACTTC.

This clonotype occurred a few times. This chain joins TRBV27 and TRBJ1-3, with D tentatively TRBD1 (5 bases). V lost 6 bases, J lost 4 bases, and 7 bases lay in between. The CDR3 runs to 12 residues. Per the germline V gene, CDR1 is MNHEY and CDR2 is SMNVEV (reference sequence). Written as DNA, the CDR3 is TGTGCCAGCAGGGGGGACGGAAACACCATATATTTT. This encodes CASRGDGNTIYF.

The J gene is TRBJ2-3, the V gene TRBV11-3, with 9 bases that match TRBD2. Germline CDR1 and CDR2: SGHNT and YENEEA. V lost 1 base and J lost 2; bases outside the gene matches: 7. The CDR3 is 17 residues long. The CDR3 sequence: CASSLGSGTSHTDTQYF. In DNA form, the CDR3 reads TGTGCCAGCAGCTTAGGCAGCGGGACTAGCCACACAGATACGCAGTATTTT.

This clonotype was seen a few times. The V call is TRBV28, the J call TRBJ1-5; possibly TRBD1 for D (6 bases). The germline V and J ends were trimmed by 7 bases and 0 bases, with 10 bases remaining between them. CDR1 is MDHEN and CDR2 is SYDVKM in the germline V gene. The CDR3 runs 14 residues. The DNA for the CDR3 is TGTGCCAGCAATCGAGGGGGTAGCAATCAGCCCCAGCATTTT. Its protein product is CASNRGGSNQPQHF.

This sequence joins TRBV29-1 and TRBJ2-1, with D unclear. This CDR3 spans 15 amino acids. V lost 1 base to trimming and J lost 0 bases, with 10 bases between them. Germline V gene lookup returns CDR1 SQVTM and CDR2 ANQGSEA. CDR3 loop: CSVEATPSSYNEQFF. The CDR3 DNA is TGCAGCGTTGAAGCGACCCCAAGCTCCTACAATGAGCAGTTCTTC.

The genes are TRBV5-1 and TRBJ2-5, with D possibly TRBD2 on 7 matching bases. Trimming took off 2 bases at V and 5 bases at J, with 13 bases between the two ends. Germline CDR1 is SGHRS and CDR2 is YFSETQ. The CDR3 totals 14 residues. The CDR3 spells CASSFGGADETQYF. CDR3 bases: TGCGCCAGCAGCTTTGGGGGGGCGGACGAGACCCAGTACTTC.

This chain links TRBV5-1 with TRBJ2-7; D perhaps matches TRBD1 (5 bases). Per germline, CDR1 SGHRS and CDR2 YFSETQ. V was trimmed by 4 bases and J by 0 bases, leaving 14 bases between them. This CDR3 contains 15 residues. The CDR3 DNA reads TGCGCCAGCAGCCCACTTCCTAGGGGCTCCTACGAGCAGTACTTC. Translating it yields CASSPLPRGSYEQYF.

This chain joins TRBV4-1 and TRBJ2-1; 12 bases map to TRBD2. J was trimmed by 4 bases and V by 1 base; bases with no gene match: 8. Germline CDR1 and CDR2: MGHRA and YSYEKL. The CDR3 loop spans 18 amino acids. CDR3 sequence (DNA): TGCGCCAGCAGCCAAGGGGGACTAGCGGGTCCCATTTACAATGAGCAGTTCTTC. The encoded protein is CASSQGGLAGPIYNEQFF.

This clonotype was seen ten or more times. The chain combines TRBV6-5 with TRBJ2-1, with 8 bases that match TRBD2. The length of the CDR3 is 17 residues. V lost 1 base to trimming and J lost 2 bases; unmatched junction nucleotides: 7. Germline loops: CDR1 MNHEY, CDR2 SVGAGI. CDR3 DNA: TGTGCCAGCAGTTACTTTTCGACTAGCGTCACCTACAATGAGCAGTTCTTC. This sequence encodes CASSYFSTSVTYNEQFF.

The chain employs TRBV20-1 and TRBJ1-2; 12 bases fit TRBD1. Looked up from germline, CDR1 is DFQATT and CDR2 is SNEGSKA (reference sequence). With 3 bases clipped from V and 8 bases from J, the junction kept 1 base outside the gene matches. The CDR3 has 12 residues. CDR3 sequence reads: CSASGTGGGYTF. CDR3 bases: TGCAGTGCTAGCGGGACAGGGGGCGGCTACACCTTC.

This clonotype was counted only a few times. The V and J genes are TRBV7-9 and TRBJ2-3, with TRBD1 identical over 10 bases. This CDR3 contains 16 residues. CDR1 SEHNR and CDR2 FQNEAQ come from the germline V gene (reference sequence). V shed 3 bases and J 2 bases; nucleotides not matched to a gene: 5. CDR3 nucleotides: TGTGCCAGCAGCTTCCCGGGACAGGGGATCACAGATACGCAGTATTTT. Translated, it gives CASSFPGQGITDTQYF.

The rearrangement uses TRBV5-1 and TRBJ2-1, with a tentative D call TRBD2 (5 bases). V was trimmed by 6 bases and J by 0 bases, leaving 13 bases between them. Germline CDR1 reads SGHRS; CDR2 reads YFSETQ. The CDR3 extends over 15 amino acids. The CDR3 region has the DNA TGCGCCAGCACCGATGATGGGAGCTCCTACAATGAGCAGTTCTTC. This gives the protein CASTDDGSSYNEQFF.

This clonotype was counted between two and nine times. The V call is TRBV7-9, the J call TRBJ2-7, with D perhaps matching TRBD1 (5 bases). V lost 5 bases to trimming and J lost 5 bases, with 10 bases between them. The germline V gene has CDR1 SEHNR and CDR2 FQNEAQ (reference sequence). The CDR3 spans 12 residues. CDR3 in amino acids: CASSQTEHEQYF. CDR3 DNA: TGTGCCAGCAGCCAGACAGAACACGAGCAGTACTTC.